The source of this TCR beta chain is a study of T cells in Graves' hyperthyroidism and ophthalmopathy. CDR1 SGHTA and CDR2 FQGNSA come from the germline V gene. Trimming left V 1 base short and J 5 bases short, with 12 bases between. The CDR3 spans 15 residues. This clonotype was detected ten times or more. Template material for amplifying TCR beta CDR3 regions consisted of RNA transcripts. The HTBI primer set drove a first-round RT-PCR of the TCR CDR3. TCRdb called the multiplex PCR reads again in MiXCR, with one record for every CDR3 protein. Of approximately 500,000 distinct CDR3 sequences listed, around 42% are singletons.

The sequenced material came from peripheral blood or thyroid tissue (not recorded which). V gene TRBV7-2 combines with J gene TRBJ1-3, with a tentative D call TRBD1 (6 bases). The origin of this receptor is a woman in her late teens or twenties with Graves' hyperthyroidism. CDR3 sequence (DNA): TGTGCCAGCAGCTTAGGGGGGGGGCAGAGAAACACCATATATTTT. It codes for CASSLGGGQRNTIYF.